This record concerns one T cell receptor (beta chain) sequence. The data belong to a study of blood T cell repertoires in COVID-19. Trimming removed 3 bases from V and 0 bases from J, with 11 bases in between. CDR1 is SGHAT, CDR2 FQNNGV, per germline. This CDR3 has 15 amino acids. Per the original data handling: Nucleated cell counts were estimated from reference gene primer amplification. Measured with immunoSEQ multiplex PCR; TCRdb has only the in-frame clones, and not every one. V and J calls and clone size are those listed in that table; D and trimming were worked out from the DNA. Of some 270,000 clones in the sample, about 83% were seen once.

This sequence joins TRBV11-2 and TRBJ1-1, with D perhaps matching TRBD1 (6 bases). The sequenced sample was peripheral blood. The clonotype originates from a woman of 80 years or more with COVID-19, enrolled during active disease. In nucleotides, the CDR3 is TGTGCCAGCAGCTTGGGGGCCCGGGTGAACACTGAAGCTTTCTTT. Translating gives CASSLGARVNTEAFF.